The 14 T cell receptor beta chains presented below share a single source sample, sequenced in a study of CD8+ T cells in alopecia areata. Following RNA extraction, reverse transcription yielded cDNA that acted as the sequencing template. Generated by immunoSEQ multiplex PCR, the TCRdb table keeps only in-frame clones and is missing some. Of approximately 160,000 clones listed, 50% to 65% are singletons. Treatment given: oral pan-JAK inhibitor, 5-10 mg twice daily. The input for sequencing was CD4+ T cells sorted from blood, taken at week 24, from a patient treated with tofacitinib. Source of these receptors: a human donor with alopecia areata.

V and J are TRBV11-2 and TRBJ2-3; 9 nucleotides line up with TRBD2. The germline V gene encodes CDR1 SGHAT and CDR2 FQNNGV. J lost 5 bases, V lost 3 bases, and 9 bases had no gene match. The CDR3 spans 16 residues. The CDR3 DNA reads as TGTGCCAGCAGCTTCCCCAGCGGGGGGCAGGGAGATACGCAGTATTTT. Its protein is CASSFPSGGQGDTQYF. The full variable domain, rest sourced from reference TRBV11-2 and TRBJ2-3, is EAGVAQSPRYKIIEKRQSVAFWCNPISGHATLYWYQQILGQGPKLLIQFQNNGVVDDSQLPKDRFSAERLKGVDSTLKIQPAKLEDSAVYLCASSFPSGGQGDTQYFGPGTRLTVL.

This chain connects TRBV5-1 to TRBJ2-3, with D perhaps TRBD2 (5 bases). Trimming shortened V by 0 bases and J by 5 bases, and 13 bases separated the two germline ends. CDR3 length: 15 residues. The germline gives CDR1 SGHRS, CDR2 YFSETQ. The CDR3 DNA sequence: TGCGCCAGCAGCTTGGCTTTGCGAGAGGGAGATACGCAGTATTTT. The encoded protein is CASSLALREGDTQYF. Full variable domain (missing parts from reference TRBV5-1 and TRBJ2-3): KAGVTQTPRYLIKTRGQQVTLSCSPISGHRSVSWYQQTPGQGLQFLFEYFSETQRNKGNFPGRFSGRQFSNSRSEMNVSTLELGDSALYLCASSLALREGDTQYFGPGTRLTVL.

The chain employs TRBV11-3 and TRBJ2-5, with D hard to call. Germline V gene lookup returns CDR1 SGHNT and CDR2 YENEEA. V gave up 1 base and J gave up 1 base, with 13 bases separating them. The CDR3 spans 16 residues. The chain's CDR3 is CASSLVIAPIQETQYF. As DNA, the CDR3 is TGTGCCAGCAGCTTAGTTATAGCCCCGATCCAAGAGACCCAGTACTTC.

This CDR3 is CASGTTGDFGEQYF. The CDR3 DNA reads as TGTGCCAGCGGGACGACAGGGGATTTCGGCGAGCAGTACTTC. The chain is built from TRBV7-9 and TRBJ2-7; 8 bases fit TRBD1. This CDR3 contains 14 residues. Looked up from germline, CDR1 is SEHNR and CDR2 is FQNEAQ (reference sequence). Losses at the gene ends were 8 bases for V and 6 bases for J; bases not matched to a gene: 12.

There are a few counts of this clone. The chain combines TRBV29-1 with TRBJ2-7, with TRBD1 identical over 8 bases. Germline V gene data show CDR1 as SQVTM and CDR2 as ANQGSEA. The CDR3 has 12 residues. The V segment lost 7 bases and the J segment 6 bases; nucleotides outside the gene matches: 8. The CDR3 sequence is CSAQGDRLEQYF. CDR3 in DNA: TGCAGCGCGCAAGGGGACAGGCTCGAGCAGTACTTC.

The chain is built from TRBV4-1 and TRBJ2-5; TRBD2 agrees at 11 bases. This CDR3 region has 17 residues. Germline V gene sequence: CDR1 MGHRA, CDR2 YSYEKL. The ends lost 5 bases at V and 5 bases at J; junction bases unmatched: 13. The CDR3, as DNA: TGCGCCAGCAGCAGAAGGCTAGTGACTAGCGGGGATGAGACCCAGTACTTC. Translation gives CASSRRLVTSGDETQYF.

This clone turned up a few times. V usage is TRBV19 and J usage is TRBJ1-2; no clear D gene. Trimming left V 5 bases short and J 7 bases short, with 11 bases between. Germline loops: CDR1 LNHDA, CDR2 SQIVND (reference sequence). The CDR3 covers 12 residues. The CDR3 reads CASSPLGGGYTF. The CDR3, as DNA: TGTGCCAGTAGTCCGCTCGGTGGTGGCTACACCTTC.

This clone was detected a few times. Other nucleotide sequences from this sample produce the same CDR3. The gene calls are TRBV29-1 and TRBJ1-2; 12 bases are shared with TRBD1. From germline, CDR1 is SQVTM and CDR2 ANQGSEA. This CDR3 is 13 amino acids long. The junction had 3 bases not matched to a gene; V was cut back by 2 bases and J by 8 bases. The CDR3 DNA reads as TGCAGCGTTGAACGGGACAGGGGGCGCGGCTACACCTTC. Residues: CSVERDRGRGYTF.

For the CDR3, the DNA is TGCAGCGTTGAAGAATTCGGGGGGCTGGAGACCCAGTACTTC. It specifies CSVEEFGGLETQYF. The V call is TRBV29-1, the J call TRBJ2-5; a weak D match, TRBD2 (7 bases). The V and J ends lost 0 bases and 5 bases respectively, with 13 bases between them. This CDR3 has 14 amino acids. Germline V CDR1 and CDR2: SQVTM, ANQGSEA.

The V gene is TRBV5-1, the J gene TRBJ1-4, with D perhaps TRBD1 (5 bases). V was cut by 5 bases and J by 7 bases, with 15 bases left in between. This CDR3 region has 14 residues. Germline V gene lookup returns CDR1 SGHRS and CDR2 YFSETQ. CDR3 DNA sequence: TGCGCCAGCAGTGGAGTGGGGGGAAGTGAAAAACTGTTTTTT. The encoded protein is CASSGVGGSEKLFF.

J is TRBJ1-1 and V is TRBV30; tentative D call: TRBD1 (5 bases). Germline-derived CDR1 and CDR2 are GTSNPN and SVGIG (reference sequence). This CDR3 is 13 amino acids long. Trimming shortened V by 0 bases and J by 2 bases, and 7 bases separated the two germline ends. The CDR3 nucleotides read TGTGCCTGGAGTGTACGGGACAACACTGAAGCTTTCTTT. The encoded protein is CAWSVRDNTEAFF.

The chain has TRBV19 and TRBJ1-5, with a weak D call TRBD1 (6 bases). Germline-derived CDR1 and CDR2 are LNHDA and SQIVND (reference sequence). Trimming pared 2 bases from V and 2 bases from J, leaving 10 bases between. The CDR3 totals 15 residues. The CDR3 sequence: CASSIRGGGNQPQHF. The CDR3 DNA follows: TGTGCCAGTAGTATAAGAGGGGGGGGCAATCAGCCCCAGCATTTT.

The CDR3 sequence is CASSFRVRETQYF. The CDR3 DNA sequence: TGTGCCAGCAGTTTCCGGGTGCGAGAGACCCAGTACTTC. V usage is TRBV27 and J usage is TRBJ2-5; no reliable D call. Germline-derived CDR1 and CDR2 are MNHEY and SMNVEV (reference sequence). This CDR3 has 13 residues. With 3 bases removed from V and 4 bases from J, the gap between germline ends came to 9 bases.

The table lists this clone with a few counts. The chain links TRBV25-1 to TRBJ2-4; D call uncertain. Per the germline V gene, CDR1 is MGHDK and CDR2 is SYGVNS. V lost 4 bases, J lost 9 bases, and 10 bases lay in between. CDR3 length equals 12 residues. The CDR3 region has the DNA TGTGCCAGCAGTGGCGGACGGAGCATTCAGTACTTC. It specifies CASSGGRSIQYF.